The rows below give T cell receptor beta chains drawn from one sample of a study of human T cells and chemical hapten exposure. TCRdb re-derived calls from the RACE reads in MiXCR, one entry per CDR3 protein. The sample lists roughly 380,000 distinct CDR3 sequences, approximately 5% seen once, with just over 2.5% in the top ten. Sequences were derived from whole blood, sampled in connection with sensitization to the hapten diphenylcyclopropenone (DPC). These receptors originate from a woman between 45 and 65 years old with alopecia areata. Some clones in this sample may be carry-over from other donors' samples. Both conserved end residues are part of each CDR3. A row's size may be missing; if present it is once, few, many or a size class.

clone size	V gene	J gene	CDR3 protein
many	TRBV9	TRBJ1-2	CASSVGQSFYGYTF
many	TRBV3-1	TRBJ1-5	CASSQANQPQHF
few	TRBV29-1	TRBJ2-7	CSVATRGYEQYF
many	TRBV7-8	TRBJ1-2	CASSTKLTGGIDGYTF
many	TRBV5-5	TRBJ2-3	CASQSTDTQYF
many	TRBV29-1	TRBJ1-1	CSVGRGSTEAFF
-	TRBV7-3	TRBJ1-3	CASSSDPNSLTGNTIYF
few	TRBV29-1	TRBJ2-3	CSVESGGHTDTQYF
-	TRBV18	TRBJ2-7	CASSPRQGAGEQYF
many	TRBV14	TRBJ1-1	CASSQDWSQGVTEAFF
-	TRBV29-1	TRBJ1-1	CSVSGAGTEAFF
many	TRBV2	TRBJ2-7	CASSEEQGRGYEQYF
-	TRBV29-1	TRBJ1-2	CSVEDGGFHGYTF
few	TRBV2	TRBJ1-5	CASSGNPGGLNQPQHF
few	TRBV6-2/TRBV6-3	TRBJ1-5	CASSVGGVRNQPQHF
-	TRBV6-1	TRBJ2-1	CASTGLAGESSYNEQFF
many	TRBV6-6	TRBJ1-6	CASRTRDRYNSPLHF
many	TRBV10-2	TRBJ1-2	CASRDPWQSYGYTF
-	TRBV11-2	TRBJ1-3	CASSLGMRGRGNTIYF
many	TRBV12-3/TRBV12-4	TRBJ2-1	CASSLAETGEVF
many	TRBV5-4	TRBJ1-6	CASSSGTVFNSPLHF
few	TRBV29-1	TRBJ1-2	CSVDRVNGYTF
few	TRBV5-1	TRBJ2-7	CASSAAGRTYEQYF
few	TRBV20-1	TRBJ2-7	CSAARTGGINEQYF
few	TRBV20-1	TRBJ2-7	CSARSGQVYEQYF
-	TRBV5-4	TRBJ1-5	CASSLALRPGDQPQHF
few	TRBV12-3/TRBV12-4	TRBJ2-1	CASTTRDSRVNEQFF
-	TRBV11-2	TRBJ2-5	CASSFADKTQYF
many	TRBV19	TRBJ1-5	CASRTTGSGNQPQHF
-	TRBV6-6	TRBJ1-4	CASRDPGLVEKLFF
-	TRBV6-2/TRBV6-3	TRBJ1-1	CASSYTLNTEAFF
-	TRBV6-5	TRBJ1-1	CASSYDRDQNTEAFF
few	TRBV20-1	TRBJ2-3	CSARRGTSTDTQYF